The sequence of this T cell receptor beta chain was determined in a study of T cell repertoires in cytomegalovirus infection. At the level of the study: Carrying CMV and the relevant HLA type showed in public TCR beta signatures.

The CDR3 is made up of 17 amino acids. The ends lost 5 bases at V and 1 base at J; junction bases unmatched: 13. CDR1 and CDR2 from the germline V gene are SGHTA and FQGNSA. This clonotype was seen many times. What it binds is unknown. TCRdb re-analysed the reads in MiXCR, keeping a single row per CDR3 protein. The profile shows 120,000 to 150,000 distinct CDR3 sequences, about 6.5% of them singletons. The study, taken as a whole, reports: The ex vivo response was dominated by HLA-C-restricted CMV-specific TCR beta clonotypes.

Specimen: PBMCs. This clonotype was sampled from a human donor in good health (CMV status not recorded). Some clones in this sample may be carry-over from other donors' samples. This rearrangement joins TRBV7-2 to TRBJ1-1, with 7 positions matching TRBD1. DNA of the CDR3: TGTGCCAGCAGCGCGTCGACAGGGTACGGGACGAACACTGAAGCTTTCTTT. It yields the protein CASSASTGYGTNTEAFF.